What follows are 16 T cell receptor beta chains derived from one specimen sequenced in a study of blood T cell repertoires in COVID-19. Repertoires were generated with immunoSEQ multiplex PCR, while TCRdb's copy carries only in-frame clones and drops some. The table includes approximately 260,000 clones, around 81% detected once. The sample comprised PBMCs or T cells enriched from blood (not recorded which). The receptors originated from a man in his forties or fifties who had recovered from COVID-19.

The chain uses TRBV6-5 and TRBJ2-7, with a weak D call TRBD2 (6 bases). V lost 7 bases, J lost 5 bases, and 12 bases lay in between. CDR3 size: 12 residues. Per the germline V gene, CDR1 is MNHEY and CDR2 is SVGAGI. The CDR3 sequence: CASTPSGDEQYF. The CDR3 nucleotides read TGTGCCAGCACCCCTTCGGGGGACGAGCAGTACTTC.

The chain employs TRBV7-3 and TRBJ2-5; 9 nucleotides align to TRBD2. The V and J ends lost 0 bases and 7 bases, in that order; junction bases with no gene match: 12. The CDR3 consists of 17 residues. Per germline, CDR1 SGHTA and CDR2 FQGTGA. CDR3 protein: CASSLTGERGVFATQYF. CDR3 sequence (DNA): TGTGCCAGCAGCTTAACGGGAGAGCGGGGGGTTTTCGCGACCCAGTACTTC.

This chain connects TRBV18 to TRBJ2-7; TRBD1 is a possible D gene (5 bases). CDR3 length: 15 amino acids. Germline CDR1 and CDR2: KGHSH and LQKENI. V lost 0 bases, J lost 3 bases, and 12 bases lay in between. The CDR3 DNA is TGTGCCAGCTCACCACCGCAGGGTATTAACTACGAGCAGTACTTC. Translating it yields CASSPPQGINYEQYF.

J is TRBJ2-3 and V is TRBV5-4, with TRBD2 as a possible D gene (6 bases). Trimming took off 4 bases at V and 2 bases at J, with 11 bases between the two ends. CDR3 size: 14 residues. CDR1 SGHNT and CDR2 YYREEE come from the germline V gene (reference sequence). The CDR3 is CASSRDFYTDTQYF. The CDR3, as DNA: TGTGCCAGCAGCCGGGACTTCTACACAGATACGCAGTATTTT. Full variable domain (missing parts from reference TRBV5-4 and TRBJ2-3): ETGVTQSPTHLIKTRGQQVTLRCSSQSGHNTVSWYQQALGQGPQFIFQYYREEENGRGNFPPRFSGLQFPNYSSELNVNALELDDSALYLCASSRDFYTDTQYFGPGTRLTVL.

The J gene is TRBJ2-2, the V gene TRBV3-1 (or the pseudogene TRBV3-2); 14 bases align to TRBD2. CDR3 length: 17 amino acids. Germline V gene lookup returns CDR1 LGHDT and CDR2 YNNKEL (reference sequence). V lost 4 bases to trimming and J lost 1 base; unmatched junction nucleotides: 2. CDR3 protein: CASSLGTSGGNTGELFF. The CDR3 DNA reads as TGTGCCAGCAGCCTCGGGACTAGCGGGGGGAACACCGGGGAGCTGTTTTTT.

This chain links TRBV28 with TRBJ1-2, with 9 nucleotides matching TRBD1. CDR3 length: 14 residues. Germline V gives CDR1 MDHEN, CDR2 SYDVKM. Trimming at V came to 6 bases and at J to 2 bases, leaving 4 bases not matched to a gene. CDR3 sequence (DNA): TGTGCCAGCAGGGGGGGACAGGGCAACTATGGCTACACCTTC. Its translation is CASRGGQGNYGYTF.

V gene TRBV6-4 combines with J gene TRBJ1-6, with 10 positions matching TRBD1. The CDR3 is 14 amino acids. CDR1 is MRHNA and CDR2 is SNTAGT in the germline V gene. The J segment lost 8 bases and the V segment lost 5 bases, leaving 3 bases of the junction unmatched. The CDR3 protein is CASSRDRGDSPLHF. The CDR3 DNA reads TGTGCCAGCAGTCGGGACAGGGGCGATTCACCCCTCCACTTT.

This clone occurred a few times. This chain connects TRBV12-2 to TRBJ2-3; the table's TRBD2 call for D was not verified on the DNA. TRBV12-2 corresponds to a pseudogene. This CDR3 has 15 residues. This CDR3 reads CASRLVCGGRDTQYF. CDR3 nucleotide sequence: TGTGCAAGTCGCTTAGTGTGCGGGGGGAGAGATACGCAGTATTTT.

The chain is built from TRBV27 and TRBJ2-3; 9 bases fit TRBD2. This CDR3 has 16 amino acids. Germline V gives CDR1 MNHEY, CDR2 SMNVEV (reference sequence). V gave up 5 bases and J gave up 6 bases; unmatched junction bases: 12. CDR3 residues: CASSPGTSRVSDTQYF. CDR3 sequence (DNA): TGTGCCAGCAGTCCCGGGACTAGCAGAGTCTCCGATACGCAGTATTTT.

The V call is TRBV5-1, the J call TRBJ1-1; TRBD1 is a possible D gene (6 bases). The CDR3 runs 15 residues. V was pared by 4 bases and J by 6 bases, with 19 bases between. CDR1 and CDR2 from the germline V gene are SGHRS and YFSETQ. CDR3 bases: TGCGCCAGCAGCCTAGACCGGGACATCGTTGCTGAAGCTTTCTTT. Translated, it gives CASSLDRDIVAEAFF.

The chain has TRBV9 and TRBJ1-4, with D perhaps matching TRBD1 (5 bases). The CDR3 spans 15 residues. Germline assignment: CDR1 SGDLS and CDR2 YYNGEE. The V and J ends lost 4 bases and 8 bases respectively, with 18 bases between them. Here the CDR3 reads CASSPQEGLREKLFF. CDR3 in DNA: TGTGCCAGCAGCCCCCAGGAGGGGCTGAGGGAAAAACTGTTTTTT. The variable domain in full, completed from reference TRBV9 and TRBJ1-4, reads DSGVTQTPKHLITATGQRVTLRCSPRSGDLSVYWYQQSLDQGLQFLIQYYNGEERAKGNILERFSAQQFPDLHSELNLSSLELGDSALYFCASSPQEGLREKLFFGSGTQLSVL.

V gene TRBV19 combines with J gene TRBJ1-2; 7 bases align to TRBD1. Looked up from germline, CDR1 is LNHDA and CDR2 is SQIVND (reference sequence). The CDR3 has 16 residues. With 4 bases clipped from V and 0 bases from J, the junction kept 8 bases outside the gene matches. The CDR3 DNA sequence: TGTGCCAGTAGTAGCCGGGACAGCGCCGCTAACTATGGCTACACCTTC. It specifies CASSSRDSAANYGYTF.

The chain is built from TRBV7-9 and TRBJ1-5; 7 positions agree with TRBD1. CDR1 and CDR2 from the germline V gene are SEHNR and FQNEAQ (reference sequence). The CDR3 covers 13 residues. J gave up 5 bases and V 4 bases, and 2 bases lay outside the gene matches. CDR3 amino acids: CASSSTGDQPQHF. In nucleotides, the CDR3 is TGTGCCAGCAGCTCCACAGGGGATCAGCCCCAGCATTTT.

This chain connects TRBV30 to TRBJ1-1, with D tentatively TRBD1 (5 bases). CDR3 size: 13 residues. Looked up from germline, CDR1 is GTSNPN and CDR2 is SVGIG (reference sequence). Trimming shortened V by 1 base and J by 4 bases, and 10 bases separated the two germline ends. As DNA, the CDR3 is TGTGCCTGGAGTGGGGATAGGGGCACTGAAGCTTTCTTT. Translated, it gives CAWSGDRGTEAFF.

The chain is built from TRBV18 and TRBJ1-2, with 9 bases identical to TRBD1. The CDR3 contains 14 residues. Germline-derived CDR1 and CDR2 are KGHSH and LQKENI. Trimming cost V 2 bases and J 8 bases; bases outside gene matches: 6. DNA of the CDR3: TGTGCCAGCTCACCAAACAGGGGGCTCGGCGGCTACACCTTC. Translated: CASSPNRGLGGYTF.

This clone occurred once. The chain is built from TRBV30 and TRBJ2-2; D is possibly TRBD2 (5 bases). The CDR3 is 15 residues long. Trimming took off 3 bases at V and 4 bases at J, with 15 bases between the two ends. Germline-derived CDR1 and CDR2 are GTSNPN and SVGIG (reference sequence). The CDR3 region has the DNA TGTGCCTGGAGGGACTCCCGATCTCTCACCGGGGAGCTGTTTTTT. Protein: CAWRDSRSLTGELFF. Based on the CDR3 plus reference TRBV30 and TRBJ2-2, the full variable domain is SQTIHQWPATLVQPVGSPLSLECTVEGTSNPNLYWYRQAAGRGLQLLFYSVGIGQISSEVPQNLSASRPQDRQFILSSKKLLLSDSGFYLCAWRDSRSLTGELFFGEGSRLTVL.